This entry concerns a single TCR beta chain. What it recognizes is unknown. This sample was included in a study of T cell responses to AZD1222 COVID-19 vaccine. Produced via immunoSEQ multiplex PCR; TCRdb's table is partial and in-frame only. The sample shows 80,000 to 90,000 clones, about 89% of them seen only once. Findings and limits, study-wide: Only five to seven AZD1222 recipients tested seropositive at baseline. White British people made up most donors, females outnumbered males, and clonal diversity was possibly underestimated.

The clonotype originates from an adult who received the AZD1222 COVID-19 vaccine. The specimen was peripheral blood, collected 28 days after the second AZD1222 dose.

In DNA, the CDR3 is TGTGCCAGCAGCCCTCGGGGGGGATTGAACACTGAAGCTTTCTTT. This translates into CASSPRGGLNTEAFF. J is TRBJ1-1 and V is TRBV3-1 (or the pseudogene TRBV3-2); perhaps TRBD1 as D (5 bases). This CDR3 has 15 amino acids. Trimming took 4 bases from V and 0 from J, leaving 12 bases between them. The germline V gene has CDR1 LGHDT and CDR2 YNNKEL (reference sequence).